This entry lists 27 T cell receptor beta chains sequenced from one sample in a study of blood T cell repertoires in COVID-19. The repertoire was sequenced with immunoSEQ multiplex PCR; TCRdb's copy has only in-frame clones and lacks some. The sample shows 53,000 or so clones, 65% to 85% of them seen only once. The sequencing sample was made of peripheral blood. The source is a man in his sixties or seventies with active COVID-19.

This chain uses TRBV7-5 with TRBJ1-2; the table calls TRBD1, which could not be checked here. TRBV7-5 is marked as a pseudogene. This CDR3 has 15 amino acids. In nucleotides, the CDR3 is TGTGCCAGAAGCTTCTACGGGACAGGTAACTATGGCTACACCTTC. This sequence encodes CARSFYGTGNYGYTF.

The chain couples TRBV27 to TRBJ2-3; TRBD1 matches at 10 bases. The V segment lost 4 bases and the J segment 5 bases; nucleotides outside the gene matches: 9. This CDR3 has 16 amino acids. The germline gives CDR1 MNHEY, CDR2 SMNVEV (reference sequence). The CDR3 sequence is CASSSGGTGVIDTQYF. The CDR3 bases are TGTGCCAGCAGTTCTGGAGGGACAGGGGTCATAGATACGCAGTATTTT.

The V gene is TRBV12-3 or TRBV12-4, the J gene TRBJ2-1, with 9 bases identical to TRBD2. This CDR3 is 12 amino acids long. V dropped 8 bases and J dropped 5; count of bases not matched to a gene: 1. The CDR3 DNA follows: TGTGCCAGCCGACTAGCGGACAATGAGCAGTTCTTC. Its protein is CASRLADNEQFF.

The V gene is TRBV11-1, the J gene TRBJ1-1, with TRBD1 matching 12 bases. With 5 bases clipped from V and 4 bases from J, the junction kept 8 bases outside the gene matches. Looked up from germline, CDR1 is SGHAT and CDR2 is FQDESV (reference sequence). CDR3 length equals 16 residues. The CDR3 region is CASSRVRDRGLTEAFF. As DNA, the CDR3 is TGTGCCAGCAGCAGGGTCCGGGACAGGGGGCTCACTGAAGCTTTCTTT.

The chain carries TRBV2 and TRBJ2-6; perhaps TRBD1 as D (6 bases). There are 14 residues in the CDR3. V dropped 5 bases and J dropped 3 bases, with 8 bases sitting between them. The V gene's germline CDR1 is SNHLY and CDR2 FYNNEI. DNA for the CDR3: TGTGCCAGCAGTTGGGGGCGTGGGGCCAACGTCCTGACTTTC. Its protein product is CASSWGRGANVLTF. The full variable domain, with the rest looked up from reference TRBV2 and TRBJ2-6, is EPEVTQTPSHQVTQMGQEVILRCVPISNHLYFYWYRQILGQKVEFLVSFYNNEISEKSEIFDDQFSVERPDGSNFTLKIRSTKLEDSAMYFCASSWGRGANVLTFGAGSRLTVL.

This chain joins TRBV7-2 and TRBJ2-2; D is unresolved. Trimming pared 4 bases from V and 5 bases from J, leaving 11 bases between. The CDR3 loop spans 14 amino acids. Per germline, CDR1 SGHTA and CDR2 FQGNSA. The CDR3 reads CASSSGSRTGELFF. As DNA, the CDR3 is TGTGCCAGCAGCTCAGGTAGTAGGACCGGGGAGCTGTTTTTT.

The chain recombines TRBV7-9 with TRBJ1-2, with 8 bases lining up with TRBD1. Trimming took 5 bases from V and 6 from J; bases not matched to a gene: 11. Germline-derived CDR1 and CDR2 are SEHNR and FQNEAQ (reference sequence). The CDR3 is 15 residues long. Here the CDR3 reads CASSPLGVTGDGYTF. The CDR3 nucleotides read TGTGCCAGCAGCCCCCTAGGCGTGACAGGGGATGGCTACACCTTC.

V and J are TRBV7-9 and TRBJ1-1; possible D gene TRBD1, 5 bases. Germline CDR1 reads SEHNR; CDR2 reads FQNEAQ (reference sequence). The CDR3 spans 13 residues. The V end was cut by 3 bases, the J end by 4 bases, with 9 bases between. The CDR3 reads CASSFDGGTEAFF. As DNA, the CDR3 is TGTGCCAGCAGCTTTGACGGGGGCACTGAAGCTTTCTTT. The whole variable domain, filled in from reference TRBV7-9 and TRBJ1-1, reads DTGVSQNPRHKITKRGQNVTFRCDPISEHNRLYWYRQTLGQGPEFLTYFQNEAQLEKSRLLSDRFSAERPKGSFSTLEIQRTEQGDSAMYLCASSFDGGTEAFFGQGTRLTVV.

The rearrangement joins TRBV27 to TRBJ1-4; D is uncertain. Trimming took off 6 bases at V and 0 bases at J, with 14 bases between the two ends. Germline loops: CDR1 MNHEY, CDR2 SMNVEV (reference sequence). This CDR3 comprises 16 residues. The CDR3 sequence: CASRSNRQATNEKLFF. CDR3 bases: TGTGCCAGCAGATCCAATCGACAAGCAACTAATGAAAAACTGTTTTTT.

The CDR3 region is CASSQRLETNTEAFF. The CDR3 DNA follows: TGTGCCAGTAGTCAACGGCTAGAAACGAACACTGAAGCTTTCTTT. The V gene is TRBV19, the J gene TRBJ1-1; D unclear. The V and J ends lost 5 bases and 1 base respectively, with 14 bases between them. CDR1 and CDR2 (germline): LNHDA, SQIVND (reference sequence). The CDR3 length is 15 residues.

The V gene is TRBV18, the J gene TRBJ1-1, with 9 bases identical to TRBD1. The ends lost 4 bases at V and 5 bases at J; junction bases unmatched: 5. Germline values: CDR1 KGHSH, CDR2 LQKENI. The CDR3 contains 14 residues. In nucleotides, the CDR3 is TGTGCCAGCTCACTAGGGACAGGGAGAACTGAAGCTTTCTTT. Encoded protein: CASSLGTGRTEAFF.

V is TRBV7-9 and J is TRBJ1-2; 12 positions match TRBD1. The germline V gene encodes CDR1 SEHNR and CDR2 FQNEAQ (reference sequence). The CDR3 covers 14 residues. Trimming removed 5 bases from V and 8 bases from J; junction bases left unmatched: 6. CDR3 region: CASSRDRGRLGYTF. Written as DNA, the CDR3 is TGTGCCAGCAGCCGGGACAGGGGGCGTTTGGGCTACACCTTC.

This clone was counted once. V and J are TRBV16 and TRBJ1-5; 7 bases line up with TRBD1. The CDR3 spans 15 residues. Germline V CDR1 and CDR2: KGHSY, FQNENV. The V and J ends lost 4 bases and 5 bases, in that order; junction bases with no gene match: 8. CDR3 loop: CASSPRRGGDQPQHF. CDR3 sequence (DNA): TGTGCCAGCAGCCCCCGGAGAGGGGGCGATCAGCCCCAGCATTTT.

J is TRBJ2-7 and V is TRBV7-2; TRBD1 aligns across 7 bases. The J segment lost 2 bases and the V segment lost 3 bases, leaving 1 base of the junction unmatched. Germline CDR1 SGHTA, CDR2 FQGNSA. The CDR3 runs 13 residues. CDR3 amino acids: CASSFGTAYEQYF. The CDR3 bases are TGTGCCAGCAGCTTTGGGACAGCCTACGAGCAGTACTTC.

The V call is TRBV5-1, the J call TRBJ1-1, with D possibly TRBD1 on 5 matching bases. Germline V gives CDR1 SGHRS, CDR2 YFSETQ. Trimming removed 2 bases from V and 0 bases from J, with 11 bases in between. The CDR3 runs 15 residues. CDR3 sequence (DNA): TGCGCCAGCAGCTTCAGGGCTTTGATGAACACTGAAGCTTTCTTT. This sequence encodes CASSFRALMNTEAFF.

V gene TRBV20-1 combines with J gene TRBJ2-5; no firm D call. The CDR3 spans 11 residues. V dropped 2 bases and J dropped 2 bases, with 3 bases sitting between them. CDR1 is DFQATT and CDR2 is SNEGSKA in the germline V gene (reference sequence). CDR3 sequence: CSARRQETQYF. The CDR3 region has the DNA TGCAGTGCTAGACGGCAAGAGACCCAGTACTTC.

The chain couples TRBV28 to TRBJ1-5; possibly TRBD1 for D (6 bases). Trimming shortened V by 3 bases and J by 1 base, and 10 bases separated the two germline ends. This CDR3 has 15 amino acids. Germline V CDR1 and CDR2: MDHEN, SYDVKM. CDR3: CASSLGGASNQPQHF. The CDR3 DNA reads TGTGCCAGCAGTTTGGGGGGGGCGAGCAATCAGCCCCAGCATTTT.

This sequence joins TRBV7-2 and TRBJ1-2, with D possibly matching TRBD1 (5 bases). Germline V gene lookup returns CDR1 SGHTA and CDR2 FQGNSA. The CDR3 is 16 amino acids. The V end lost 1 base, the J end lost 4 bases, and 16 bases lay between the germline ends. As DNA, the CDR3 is TGTGCCAGCAGCTTAGGTGGACCGGGACTCGGCTATGGCTACACCTTC. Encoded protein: CASSLGGPGLGYGYTF.

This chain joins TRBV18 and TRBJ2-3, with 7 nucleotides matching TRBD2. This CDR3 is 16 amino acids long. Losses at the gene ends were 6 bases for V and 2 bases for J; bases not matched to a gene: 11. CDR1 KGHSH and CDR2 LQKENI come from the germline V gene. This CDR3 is CASSPGQRGYTDTQYF. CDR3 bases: TGTGCCAGCTCTCCCGGCCAGCGGGGCTACACAGATACGCAGTATTTT.

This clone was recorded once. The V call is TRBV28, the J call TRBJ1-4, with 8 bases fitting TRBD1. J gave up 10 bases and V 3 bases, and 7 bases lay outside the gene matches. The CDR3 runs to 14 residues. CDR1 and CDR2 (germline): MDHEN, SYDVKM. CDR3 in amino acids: CASSLAQGAGKLFF. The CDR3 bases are TGTGCCAGCAGTTTGGCTCAGGGGGCGGGAAAACTGTTTTTT.

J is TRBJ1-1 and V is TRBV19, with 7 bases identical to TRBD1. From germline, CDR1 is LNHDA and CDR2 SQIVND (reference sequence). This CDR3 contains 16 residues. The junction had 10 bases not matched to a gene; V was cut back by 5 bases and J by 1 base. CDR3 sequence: CASSLSGGTGNTEAFF. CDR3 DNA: TGTGCCAGTAGTCTGTCAGGGGGTACAGGGAACACTGAAGCTTTCTTT.

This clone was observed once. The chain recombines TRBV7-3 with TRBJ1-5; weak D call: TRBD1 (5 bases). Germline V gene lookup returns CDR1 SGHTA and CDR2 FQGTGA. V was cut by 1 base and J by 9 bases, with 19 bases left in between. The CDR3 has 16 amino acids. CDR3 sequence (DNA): TGTGCCAGCAGCTTAAATCAGGGCAGGCCCCTGGGGCCCCAGCATTTT. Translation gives CASSLNQGRPLGPQHF. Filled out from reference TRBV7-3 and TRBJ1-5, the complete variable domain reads GAGVSQTPSNKVTEKGKYVELRCDPISGHTALYWYRQSLGQGPEFLIYFQGTGAADDSGLPNDRFFAVRPEGSVSTLKIQRTERGDSAVYLCASSLNQGRPLGPQHFGDGTRLSIL.

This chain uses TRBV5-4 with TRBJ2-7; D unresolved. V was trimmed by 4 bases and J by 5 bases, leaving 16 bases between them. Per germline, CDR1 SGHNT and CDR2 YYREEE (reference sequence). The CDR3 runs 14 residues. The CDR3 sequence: CASSLGNTENEQYF. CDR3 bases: TGTGCCAGCAGCCTCGGAAATACGGAGAACGAGCAGTACTTC.

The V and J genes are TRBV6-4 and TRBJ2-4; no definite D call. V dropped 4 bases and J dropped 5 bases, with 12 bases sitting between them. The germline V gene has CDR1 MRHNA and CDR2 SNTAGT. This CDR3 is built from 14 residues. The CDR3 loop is CASSVLLIENIQYF. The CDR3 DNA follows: TGTGCCAGCAGTGTACTTCTAATCGAAAACATTCAGTACTTC.

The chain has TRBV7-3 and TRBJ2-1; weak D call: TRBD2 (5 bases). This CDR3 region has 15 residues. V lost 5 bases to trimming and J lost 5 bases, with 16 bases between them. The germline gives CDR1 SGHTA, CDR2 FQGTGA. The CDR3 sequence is CASSVMAGDHNEQFF. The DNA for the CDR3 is TGTGCCAGCAGCGTGATGGCGGGCGATCACAATGAGCAGTTCTTC.

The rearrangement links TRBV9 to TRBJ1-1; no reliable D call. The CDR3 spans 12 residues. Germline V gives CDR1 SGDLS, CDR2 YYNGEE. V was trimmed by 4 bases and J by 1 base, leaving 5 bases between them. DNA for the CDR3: TGTGCCAGCAGCCCTACGAACACTGAAGCTTTCTTT. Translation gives CASSPTNTEAFF.

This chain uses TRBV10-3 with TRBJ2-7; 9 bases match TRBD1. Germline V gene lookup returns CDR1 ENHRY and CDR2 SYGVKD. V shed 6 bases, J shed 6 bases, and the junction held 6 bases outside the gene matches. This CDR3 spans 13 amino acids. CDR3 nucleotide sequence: TGTGCCATCAGGTCGGGACAGGGCACCGAGCAGTACTTC. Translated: CAIRSGQGTEQYF.